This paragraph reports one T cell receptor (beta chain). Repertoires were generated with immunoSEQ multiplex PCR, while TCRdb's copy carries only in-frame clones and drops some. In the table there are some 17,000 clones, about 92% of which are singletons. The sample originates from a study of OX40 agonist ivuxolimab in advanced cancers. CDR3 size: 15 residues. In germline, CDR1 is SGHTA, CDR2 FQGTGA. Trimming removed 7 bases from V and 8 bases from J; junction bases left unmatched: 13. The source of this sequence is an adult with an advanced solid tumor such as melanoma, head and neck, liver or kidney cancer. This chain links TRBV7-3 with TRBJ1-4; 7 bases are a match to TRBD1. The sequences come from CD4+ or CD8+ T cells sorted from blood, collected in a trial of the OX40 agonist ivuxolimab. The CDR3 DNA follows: TGTGCCAGCAACGACACGACAGGGAGGAGCGAAAAACTGTTTTTT. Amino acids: CASNDTTGRSEKLFF.